This T cell receptor beta chain derives from a study of graft-versus-host responses after intestinal transplantation (dated by TCRdb to the early 2020s). General notes on the study: Multivisceral, liver-intestinal, or isolated intestinal transplants were received by the recipients. Rather than being sequenced by the commercial service, samples from three later patients were sequenced in-house on an Illumina MiSeq and processed with MiXCR. Graft-versus-host and host-versus-graft alloreactive T cell clones were tracked in the graft, circulation and bone marrow after intestinal transplantation using bulk TCR-beta CDR3 sequencing. The cohort enrolled 20 to 30 intestinal transplant recipients, one of whom was a retransplant, and a few patients without pretransplant specimens were excluded. Alloreactive clones were identified by sequencing pre-transplant mixed lymphocyte reaction products and comparing them with unstimulated pre-transplant donor and recipient T cells. A peak of at least 4% donor T cells among recipient peripheral blood mononuclear cells was the definition used for donor T cell macrochimerism. Anti-thymocyte globulin induction was given to all recipients, followed by maintenance tacrolimus and steroids for two to three years. Findings and caveats that apply to the study as a whole: Early after transplant, peak levels of circulating GvH clones were found to be associated with declines in HvG clones. The conclusions were limited by the relatively low number and heterogeneity of the intestinal transplant patients. In patients with donor T cell macrochimerism, the allografts had high GvH to HvG T cell clonal ratios. GvH clones were detected in recipient bone marrow, and some appeared earlier in ileal mucosa or blood, consistent with an intestinal mucosal origin.

The time point label, as the study defines it: cells obtained before transplantation from donor or recipient. CD3+CD4+ and CD3+CD8+ populations were FACS-sorted from unstimulated pre-transplant donor and recipient cells taken from spleen or lymph nodes. Library preparation was by the immunoSEQ multiplex PCR assay. In most patients, genomic DNA was isolated using the Qiagen DNeasy Blood and Tissue Kit and sent frozen to Adaptive Biotechnologies for TCR sequencing. High-throughput TCR-beta CDR3 sequencing of genomic DNA from most patients was performed by Adaptive Biotechnologies. The published analysis was carried out like this. Adaptive's ImmunoSEQ software was the source of the TCR sequencing data for over 15 patients, while a few other patients were processed with MiXCR and VDJtools. To correct CD4 versus CD8 sorting errors, any sequence found in both subsets at a frequency ratio below 5:1 was removed. CDR3 nucleotide sequences shared between donor and recipient were removed because the origin of such sequences could not be assigned. Alloreactive clones required at least 2-fold expansion over unstimulated cells and minimum CFSE-low frequency of 0.002% (template counts) or 0.001% (read counts). Mappable clones were those detected in sequenced pre-transplant spleen, lymph node, or MLR CFSE-low populations of the donor or recipient. The cumulative frequency of alloreactive clones was calculated as a percentage of all sequences, weighted by copy number. Sourced from immuneACCESS, this table was stored by TCRdb with only in-frame sequences that have V and J called. A share of the clones is absent; for the studies checked, an unresolved V gene accounts for under half, and the remainder has no known explanation. V and J calls plus clone size are reproduced from that table; the DNA served to infer D and trimming. Counted in this sample were 84,000 or so clones; around 83% of them appeared once. The ten largest clones take up 0.8% to 0.9% of the sample.

From cysteine to phenylalanine, the CDR3 is 16 amino acids long. The CDR3 DNA has 48 bases and is translated from base 1. Via the germline V gene, CDR1 is SNHLY and CDR2 FYNNEI. Ends trimmed: V by 6 bases, J by 7 bases; bases unmatched to a gene: 10. Comments on this clone: Its specific antigen is unknown. No per-base quality is available; no much larger clone lies one base away.

This receptor was obtained from a human donor who received an intestinal transplant. This material consisted of unstimulated CD4+ T cells sorted from spleen or lymph node cells, taken before intestinal transplant. The chain joins TRBV2 to TRBJ2-1, with TRBD2 matching 12 junction bases. At the DNA level, the sequence is TGTGCCAGCAGCAGTCTAGCGGGGGGGCGGAGAAATGAGCAGTTCTTC. Its translation is CASSSLAGGRRNEQFF.